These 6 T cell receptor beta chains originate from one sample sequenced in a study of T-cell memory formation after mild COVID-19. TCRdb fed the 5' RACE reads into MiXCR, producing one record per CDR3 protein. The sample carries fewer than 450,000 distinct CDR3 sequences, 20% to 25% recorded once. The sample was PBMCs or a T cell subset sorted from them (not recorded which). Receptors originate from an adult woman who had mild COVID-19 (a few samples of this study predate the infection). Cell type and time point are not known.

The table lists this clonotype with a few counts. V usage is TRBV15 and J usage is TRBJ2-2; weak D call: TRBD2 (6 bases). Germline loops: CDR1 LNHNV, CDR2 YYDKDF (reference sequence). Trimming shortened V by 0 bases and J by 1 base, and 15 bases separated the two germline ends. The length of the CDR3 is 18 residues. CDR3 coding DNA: TGTGCCACCAGCAGAGACGCCTGGCCCGGGGGGAACACCGGGGAGCTGTTTTTT. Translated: CATSRDAWPGGNTGELFF.

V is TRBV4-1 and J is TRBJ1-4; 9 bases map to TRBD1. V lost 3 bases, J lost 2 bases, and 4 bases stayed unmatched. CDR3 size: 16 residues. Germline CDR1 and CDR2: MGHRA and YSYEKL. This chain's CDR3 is CASSHGQGKTNEKLFF. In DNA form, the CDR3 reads TGCGCCAGCAGCCATGGACAGGGGAAGACTAATGAAAAACTGTTTTTT.

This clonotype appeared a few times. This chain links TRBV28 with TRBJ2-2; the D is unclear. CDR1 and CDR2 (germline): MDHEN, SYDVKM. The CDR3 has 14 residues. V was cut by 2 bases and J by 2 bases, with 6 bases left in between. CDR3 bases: TGTGCCAGCAGTTTACAGAAAAACACCGGGGAGCTGTTTTTT. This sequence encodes CASSLQKNTGELFF.

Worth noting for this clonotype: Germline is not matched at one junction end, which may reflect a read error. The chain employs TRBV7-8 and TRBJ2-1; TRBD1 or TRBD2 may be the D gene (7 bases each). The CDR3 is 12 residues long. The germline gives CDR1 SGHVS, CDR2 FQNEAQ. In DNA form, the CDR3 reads TGTGCCAGCAGCGGAAAGCAGGGGGGGAAGTGCTTC. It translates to CASSGKQGGKCF.

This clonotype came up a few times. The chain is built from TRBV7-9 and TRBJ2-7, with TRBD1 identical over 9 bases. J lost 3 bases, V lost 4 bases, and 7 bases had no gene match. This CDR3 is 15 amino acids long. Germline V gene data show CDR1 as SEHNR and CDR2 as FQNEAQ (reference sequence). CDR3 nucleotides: TGTGCCAGCAGCTCGGGGACAGGGCATTTCTACGAGCAGTACTTC. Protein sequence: CASSSGTGHFYEQYF.

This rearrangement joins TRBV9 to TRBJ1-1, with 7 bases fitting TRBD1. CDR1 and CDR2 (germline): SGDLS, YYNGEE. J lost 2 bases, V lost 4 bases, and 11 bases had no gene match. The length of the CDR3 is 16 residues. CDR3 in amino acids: CASSINLRDSNTEAFF. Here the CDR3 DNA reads TGTGCCAGCAGCATAAACCTACGGGACAGCAACACTGAAGCTTTCTTT.